This T cell receptor (beta chain) was captured in a study of T cell clonotyping in hematopoietic cell transplantation. In regard to this clone: Antigen specificity is unknown.

Study results and limitations: Higher Inverse Simpson Index values in graft donor and pretransplant recipient predicted broader posttransplant TCR diversity. CD4 and CD8 repertoire contributions could not be separated without sorting.

Repertoires were generated with immunoSEQ multiplex PCR, while TCRdb's copy carries only in-frame clones and drops some. The profile shows more than 25,000 clones, 90% to 95% of them singletons. The CDR3 is 14 amino acids. The ends were cut back, 4 bases at V and 4 bases at J, with 11 bases in the middle. The germline V gene encodes CDR1 LGHNA and CDR2 YNFKEQ. This sequence was found in a female patient aged 50-65 years who had an allogeneic stem cell transplant from a related donor, so the T cells may come from the graft donor. Some clones in this sample may be carry-over from other donors' samples. The chain combines TRBV4-2 with TRBJ2-1; the D is unclear. The sequenced sample was PBMCs, obtained 100 days after allogeneic stem cell transplant. Here the CDR3 reads CASSLSTSYNEQFF. The CDR3 region has the DNA TGTGCCAGCAGCCTTTCGACATCTTACAATGAGCAGTTCTTC.